The sequence of this T cell receptor (beta chain) was determined in a study of CD8 T cells in Susac syndrome. V was shortened by 5 bases and J by 5 bases, with 17 bases between the two germline ends. Germline V gene sequence: CDR1 MNHEY, CDR2 SMNVEV (reference sequence). The CDR3 length is 15 residues. The T cells that were sequenced for TCR beta were CD8+ and CD4+ cells from blood. When the RNA was reverse transcribed, random hexamers were used with an input of roughly 0.5 to 1 ug. Amplification of TCR beta CDR3 spanned 54 Vbeta and 13 Jbeta via immunoSEQ multiplex PCR. MiXCR, applied by TCRdb to the immunoSEQ multiplex PCR reads, yields one record per CDR3 protein. This repertoire shows fewer than 300,000 distinct CDR3 sequences, more than 75% found once; its top ten account for approximately 0.11%.

The V call is TRBV27, the J call TRBJ2-3; D is uncertain. The TCR originated in a human donor with multiple sclerosis. Sequencing was done on a sample of CD8+ T cells from PBMCs. The CDR3 sequence is CASSVTGLFGDTQYF. CDR3 DNA: TGTGCCAGCAGTGTGACGGGCCTATTTGGAGATACGCAGTATTTT.